These 2 T cell receptor beta chains came from one sample sequenced in a study of blood T cell repertoires in COVID-19. Sequenced by immunoSEQ multiplex PCR; TCRdb stores in-frame clones only, minus some. Among 90,000 to 150,000 clones listed, about 74% were seen once. Sequences were obtained from peripheral blood. These receptors were obtained from a man between 65 and 85 years old with acute or convalescent COVID-19.

The V gene is TRBV29-1, the J gene TRBJ1-2; D may be TRBD1 (5 bases). CDR1 is SQVTM and CDR2 is ANQGSEA in the germline V gene. V was shortened by 6 bases and J by 8 bases, with 10 bases between the two germline ends. The CDR3 contains 10 residues. The CDR3 spells CSVQGGGYTF. The CDR3 DNA follows: TGCAGCGTGCAGGGAGGCGGCTACACCTTC. Full variable domain (remainder filled in from reference TRBV29-1 and TRBJ1-2): SAVISQKPSRDICQRGTSLTIQCQVDSQVTMMFWYRQQPGQSLTLIATANQGSEATYESGFVIDKFPISRPNLTFSTLTVSNMSPEDSSIYLCSVQGGGYTFGSGTRLTVV.

V and J are TRBV7-9 and TRBJ2-2; perhaps TRBD2 as D (5 bases). CDR3 length: 9 amino acids. V was cut by 7 bases and J by 13 bases, with 7 bases left in between. Germline values: CDR1 SEHNR, CDR2 FQNEAQ (reference sequence). CDR3 coding DNA: TGTGCCAGCACGGAGGTGCTGTTTTTT. Translating gives CASTEVLFF.